This entry concerns a single TCR beta chain. A J-beta primer mix and a sample-barcoded 5' primer were used in a second PCR of about 7 to 11 cycles. MiXCR, applied by TCRdb to the 5' RACE reads, yields one record per CDR3 protein. The data hold fewer than 900,000 distinct CDR3 sequences, with 43% observed a single time. The sample comes from a study of blood T cells in healthy people across ages. With 2 bases removed from V and 2 bases from J, the gap between germline ends came to 15 bases. The CDR3 extends over 16 amino acids. Germline V gene lookup returns CDR1 LGHDT and CDR2 YNNKEL (reference sequence).

The origin of this receptor is an older woman in good health. The chain uses TRBV3-1 and TRBJ2-5; D remains ambiguous. Input material: blood. CDR3 residues: CASSQSVASPQETQYF. The DNA of the CDR3 is TGTGCCAGCAGCCAATCGGTAGCTTCACCTCAAGAGACCCAGTACTTC.